This is a list of T cell receptor beta chains from one sample in a study of radiotherapy plus CTLA-4 blockade in lung cancer. TCRdb's table, derived via immunoSEQ multiplex PCR, lists solely in-frame clones and lacks some. Altogether about 47,000 clones are present, approximately 76% being singletons, with the ten largest covering around 8%. The sample consisted of peripheral blood, taken from a patient treated with radiotherapy plus ipilimumab. The origin of the receptors is a human donor with non-small cell lung cancer who had stable disease on radiotherapy plus ipilimumab. The CDR3 runs from the conserved cysteine through the conserved F or W. A D gene is named only where the DNA matches it firmly. Not all rows give a size; the values are once, few, many and, for expanded clones, a class.

j_call d_call clone_size v_call cdr3_nt cdr3_aa
TRBJ2-1 - - TRBV10-3 TGTGCCATCAGTGGTGAACTAGTTGGAAATGAGCAGTTCTTC CAISGELVGNEQFF
TRBJ1-2 - - TRBV6-1 TGTGCCAGCACCAAGGGGGGGCCTAACAACTATGGCTACACCTTC CASTKGGPNNYGYTF
TRBJ2-7 - few TRBV7-2 TGTGCCAGCAGCTTAACGGGGCCCCCCGAGCAGTACTTC CASSLTGPPEQYF
TRBJ1-5 - - TRBV27 TGTGCCAGCAGGGGCATGAGTGTTGGTCAGCCCCAGCATTTT CASRGMSVGQPQHF
TRBJ1-2 TRBD1 few TRBV6-9 TGTGCCAGCAGTTACGTAACCGGGACAGGGGCTTATGGCTACACCTTC CASSYVTGTGAYGYTF
TRBJ1-3 - - TRBV5-6 TGTGCCAGCAGCTTGGATGGGATGAGTAGGACAATGGGAAACACCATATATTTT CASSLDGMSRTMGNTIYF
TRBJ1-1 - - TRBV7-9 TGTGCCAGCAGCTCCGGGGACATTGAAGCTTTCTTT CASSSGDIEAFF
TRBJ2-5 TRBD2 - TRBV6-5 TGTGCCAGCAGATACTTAGCGGGAGGACAAGAGACCCAGTACTTC CASRYLAGGQETQYF
TRBJ1-1 - - TRBV5-6 TGTGCCAGCAGCTTTTCAGGGCTGAACACTGAAGCTTTCTTT CASSFSGLNTEAFF
TRBJ1-3 - - TRBV2 TGTGCCAGCAGTGTATGGGGGACCTCTGGAAACACCATATATTTT CASSVWGTSGNTIYF
TRBJ2-2 - - TRBV6-4 TGTGCCAGCAGTGACTCGGCGAACACCGGGGAGCTGTTTTTT CASSDSANTGELFF
TRBJ2-3 - - TRBV10-1 TGCGCCAGCAGTGAGCAACTTGGACGGTTGGATACGCAGTATTTT CASSEQLGRLDTQYF
TRBJ1-1 - few TRBV7-9 TGTGCCAGCAGCTCCACCGGCTTTTCTGAAGCTTTCTTT CASSSTGFSEAFF
TRBJ1-2 - - TRBV30 TGTGCCTGGAACGACAGAGGAACAGGGAATGGCTACACCTTC CAWNDRGTGNGYTF
TRBJ2-3 - - TRBV6-4 TGTGCCAGCAGTGAGACGACAACTAGCACAGATACGCAGTATTTT CASSETTTSTDTQYF
TRBJ1-4 TRBD1 once TRBV7-7 TGTGCCAGCAGCTCCGTCCGGGACAGGGGGGAAAAACTGTTTTTT CASSSVRDRGEKLFF
TRBJ1-4 - - TRBV28 TGTGCCAGCAGTTTGGCGGGGGCGGGTGATGAAAAACTGTTTTTT CASSLAGAGDEKLFF
TRBJ1-5 TRBD1 - TRBV30 TGTGCCTGGAGTGTTAAGGGGGCATTGGATCAGCCCCAGCATTTT CAWSVKGALDQPQHF
TRBJ2-2 - - TRBV11-2 TGTGCCAGCAGCTTAGAGGTCACCGGTGGGGAGCTGTTTTTT CASSLEVTGGELFF
TRBJ1-5 - - TRBV25-1 TGTGCCAGCAGTCCTGGACTGCTAAATCAGCCCCAGCATTTT CASSPGLLNQPQHF
TRBJ1-2 - - TRBV7-2 TGTGCCAGCAGCCGGGGGGATGGCTACACCTTC CASSRGDGYTF
TRBJ1-5 - few TRBV6-5 TGTGCCAGCAGTTACATACAGGGTATCCAGCATTTT CASSYIQGIQHF
TRBJ2-5 TRBD1 - TRBV9 TGTGCCAGCAGCGAGGGACAGGGGAATTGGGAGACCCAGTACTTC CASSEGQGNWETQYF
TRBJ1-2 - - TRBV7-2 TGTGCCAGCAGCCCCCGTGGTGCGGGAGGGGGCTATGGCTACACCTTC CASSPRGAGGGYGYTF
TRBJ2-2 TRBD1 few TRBV19 TGTGCCAGCAGACAGGGAGACGTGAACGGGGAGCTGTTTTTT CASRQGDVNGELFF
TRBJ2-7 - - TRBV7-2 TGTGCCAGCAGCTTAGGAAGGGCGGGCGGGGCATCCTACGAGCAGTACTTC CASSLGRAGGASYEQYF
TRBJ2-5 - - TRBV19 TGTGCCAGTAGTATACGGGCGACAGAAGAGACCCAGTACTTC CASSIRATEETQYF
TRBJ1-1 TRBD1 - TRBV18 TGTGCCAGCTCAATCACGAGGGGTACAGGGGGCGACGAAGCTTTCTTT CASSITRGTGGDEAFF
TRBJ2-1 - - TRBV10-3 TGTGCCATCAGCGAGTTGGGTGAGCAGTTCTTC CAISELGEQFF
TRBJ1-6 - - TRBV14 TGTGCCAGCAGCCAAGGCCAGTATTCACCCCTCCACTTT CASSQGQYSPLHF
TRBJ1-6 - - TRBV18 TGTGCCAGCTCACCACTCAGTCTTACCCGCTCCTATAATTCACCCCTCCACTTT CASSPLSLTRSYNSPLHF
TRBJ1-1 - once TRBV7-6 TGTGCCAGCAGCCTCGAGGCGAACACTGAAGCTTTCTTT CASSLEANTEAFF
TRBJ1-3 TRBD1 - TRBV6-5 TGTGCCAGCACCAAGTCAGGGGGCGGAAACACCATATATTTT CASTKSGGGNTIYF
TRBJ2-3 TRBD2 - TRBV2 TGTGCCAGCAGTCTACTCGGACTAGCGGGGAGAACAGATACGCAGTATTTT CASSLLGLAGRTDTQYF